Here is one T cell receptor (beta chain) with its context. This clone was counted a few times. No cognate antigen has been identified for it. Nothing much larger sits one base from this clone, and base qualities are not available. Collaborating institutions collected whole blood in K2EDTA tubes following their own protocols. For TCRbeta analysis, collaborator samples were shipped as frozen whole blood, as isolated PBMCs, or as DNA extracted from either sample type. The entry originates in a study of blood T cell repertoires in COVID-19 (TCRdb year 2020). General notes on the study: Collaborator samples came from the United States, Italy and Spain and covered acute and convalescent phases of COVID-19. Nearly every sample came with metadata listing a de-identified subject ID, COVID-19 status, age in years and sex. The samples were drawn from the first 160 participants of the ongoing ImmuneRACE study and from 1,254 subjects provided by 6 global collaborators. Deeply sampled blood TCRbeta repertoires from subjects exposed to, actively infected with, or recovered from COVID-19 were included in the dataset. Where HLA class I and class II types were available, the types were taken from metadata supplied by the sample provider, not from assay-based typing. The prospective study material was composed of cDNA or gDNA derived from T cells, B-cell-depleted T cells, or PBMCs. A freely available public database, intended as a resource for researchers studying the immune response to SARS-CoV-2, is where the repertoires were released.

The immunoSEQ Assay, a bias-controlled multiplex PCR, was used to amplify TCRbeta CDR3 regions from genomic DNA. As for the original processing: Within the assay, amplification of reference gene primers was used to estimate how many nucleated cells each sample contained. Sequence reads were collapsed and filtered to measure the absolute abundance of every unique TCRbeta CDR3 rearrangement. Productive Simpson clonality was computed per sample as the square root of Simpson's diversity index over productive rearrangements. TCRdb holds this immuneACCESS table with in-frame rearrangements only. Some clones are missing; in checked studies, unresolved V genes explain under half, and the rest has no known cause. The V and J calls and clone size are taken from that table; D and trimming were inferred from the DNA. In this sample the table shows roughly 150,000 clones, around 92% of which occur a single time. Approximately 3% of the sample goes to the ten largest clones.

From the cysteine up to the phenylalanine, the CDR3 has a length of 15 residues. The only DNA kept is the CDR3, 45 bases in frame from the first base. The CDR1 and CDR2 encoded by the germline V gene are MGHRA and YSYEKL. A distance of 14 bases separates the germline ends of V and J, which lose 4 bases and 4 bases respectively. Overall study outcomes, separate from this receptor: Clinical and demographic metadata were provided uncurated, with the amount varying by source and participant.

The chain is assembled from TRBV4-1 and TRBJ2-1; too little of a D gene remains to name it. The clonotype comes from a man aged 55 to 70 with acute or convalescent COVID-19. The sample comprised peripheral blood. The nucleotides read TGCGCCAGCAGCCTCGAACGGGTTGCATACAATGAGCAGTTCTTC. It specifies CASSLERVAYNEQFF.